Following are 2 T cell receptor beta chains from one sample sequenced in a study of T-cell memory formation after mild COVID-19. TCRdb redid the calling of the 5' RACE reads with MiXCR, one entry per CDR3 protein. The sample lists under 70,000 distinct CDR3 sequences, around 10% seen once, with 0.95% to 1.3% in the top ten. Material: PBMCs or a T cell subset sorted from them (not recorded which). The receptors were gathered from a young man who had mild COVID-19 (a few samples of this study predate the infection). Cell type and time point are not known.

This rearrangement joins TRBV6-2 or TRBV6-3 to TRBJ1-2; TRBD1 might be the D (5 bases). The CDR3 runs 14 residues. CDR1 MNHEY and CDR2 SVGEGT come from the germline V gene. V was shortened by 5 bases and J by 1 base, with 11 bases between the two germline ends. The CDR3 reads CASSPGRLNYGYTF. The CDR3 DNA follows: TGTGCCAGCAGTCCGGGACGGCTTAACTATGGCTACACCTTC.

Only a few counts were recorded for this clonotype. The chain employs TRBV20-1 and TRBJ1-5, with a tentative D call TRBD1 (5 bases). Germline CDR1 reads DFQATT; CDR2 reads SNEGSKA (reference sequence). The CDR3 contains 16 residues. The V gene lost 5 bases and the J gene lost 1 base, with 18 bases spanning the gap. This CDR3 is CSASPSQGMSNQPQHF. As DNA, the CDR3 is TGCAGTGCTTCTCCTTCGCAGGGAATGAGCAATCAGCCCCAGCATTTT.